This T cell receptor (beta chain) was recovered during a study of blood T cell repertoires in COVID-19. Here immunoSEQ multiplex PCR was the method, and the copy in TCRdb shows in-frame clones only, minus some. The data show approximately 260,000 clones, around 83% seen once. V shed 4 bases and J shed 3 bases, with 13 bases lying between them. Germline V lookup: CDR1 MDHEN, CDR2 SYDVKM. This CDR3 is built from 14 residues. Sequenced input: peripheral blood. The TCR was taken from a young man with active or convalescent COVID-19. The chain carries TRBV28 and TRBJ2-7; possibly TRBD2 for D (6 bases). CDR3 loop: CASSSGGIYYEQYF. Here the CDR3 DNA reads TGTGCCAGCAGTTCTGGCGGGATTTACTACGAGCAGTACTTC.